The 27 T cell receptor beta chains given below trace back to one sample, sequenced in a study of blood T cell repertoires in COVID-19. The method was immunoSEQ multiplex PCR; TCRdb's version includes in-frame clones alone and lacks a portion of them. The sample lists 110,000 to 150,000 clones, 85% to 90% occurring once. Sequencing was carried out using peripheral blood. The receptors were gathered from a woman aged 55-75 years with acute or convalescent COVID-19.

This clone showed up just once. The V and J genes are TRBV5-4 and TRBJ1-2, with 9 nucleotides matching TRBD1. This CDR3 is 14 amino acids long. With 4 bases clipped from V and 4 bases from J, the junction kept 5 bases outside the gene matches. Germline V lookup: CDR1 SGHNT, CDR2 YYREEE (reference sequence). The CDR3 here is CASSRDRELYGYTF. The DNA of the CDR3 is TGTGCCAGCAGCCGGGACAGGGAGCTCTATGGCTACACCTTC.

The chain uses TRBV9 and TRBJ1-2; 9 bases map to TRBD1. The V and J ends lost 4 bases and 8 bases, in that order; junction bases with no gene match: 15. The germline gives CDR1 SGDLS, CDR2 YYNGEE. The CDR3 loop spans 16 amino acids. CDR3 DNA sequence: TGTGCCAGCAGCCCACGCTCGACAGGGGGATTGAGAGGCTACACCTTC. Residues: CASSPRSTGGLRGYTF.

This sequence joins TRBV14 and TRBJ2-3; possibly TRBD2 for D (5 bases). Germline values: CDR1 SGHDN, CDR2 FVKESK. The CDR3 sequence is 13 residues long. The V gene lost 4 bases and the J gene lost 8 bases, with 13 bases spanning the gap. In nucleotides, the CDR3 is TGTGCCAGCAGCCGGATGATCGCGGGTACGCAGTATTTT. This translates into CASSRMIAGTQYF.

This clone appeared a single time. V is TRBV19 and J is TRBJ2-3, with a possible D match to TRBD1 (6 bases). The CDR3 spans 17 residues. Germline CDR1 and CDR2: LNHDA and SQIVND (reference sequence). V was trimmed by 3 bases and J by 2 bases, leaving 18 bases between them. Here the CDR3 reads CASSMGSGDFSTDTQYF. For the CDR3, the DNA is TGTGCCAGTAGTATGGGATCAGGGGATTTCTCCACAGATACGCAGTATTTT.

This sequence joins TRBV6-4 and TRBJ2-2; no definite D call. Germline V gene lookup returns CDR1 MRHNA and CDR2 SNTAGT. The CDR3 is 14 residues long. Trimming removed 5 bases at V and 2 bases at J, with 9 bases between. The CDR3 nucleotides are TGTGCCAGCAGTCAGTTAACAAACACCGGGGAGCTGTTTTTT. Translated, it gives CASSQLTNTGELFF.

The gene calls are TRBV4-1 and TRBJ1-1; no definite D call. There are 14 residues in the CDR3. The ends were cut back, 7 bases at V and 3 bases at J, with 15 bases in the middle. Germline V lookup: CDR1 MGHRA, CDR2 YSYEKL. The CDR3 reads CASTPAPSHTEAFF. Here the CDR3 DNA reads TGCGCCAGCACCCCCGCCCCAAGCCACACTGAAGCTTTCTTT.

V gene TRBV10-3 combines with J gene TRBJ2-5, with TRBD1 matching 8 bases. The length of the CDR3 is 12 residues. Germline loops: CDR1 ENHRY, CDR2 SYGVKD. The J segment lost 5 bases and the V segment lost 10 bases, leaving 6 bases of the junction unmatched. This CDR3 is CARAGGGETQYF. CDR3 coding DNA: TGTGCCAGGGCAGGGGGCGGGGAGACCCAGTACTTC.

The rearrangement links TRBV5-1 to TRBJ2-5, with 9 bases fitting TRBD1. Trimming took 9 bases from V and 3 from J; bases not matched to a gene: 12. CDR3 size: 15 residues. Per germline, CDR1 SGHRS and CDR2 YFSETQ. The CDR3 DNA is TGCGCCACGGCCCGGACAGGGGTTATAGAAGAGACCCAGTACTTC. Protein product: CATARTGVIEETQYF.

The chain combines TRBV3-1 (or the pseudogene TRBV3-2) with TRBJ1-4; 7 positions match TRBD1. V shed 4 bases, J shed 10 bases, and the junction held 3 bases outside the gene matches. The CDR3 sequence is 12 residues long. The germline gives CDR1 LGHDT, CDR2 YNNKEL (reference sequence). The CDR3 spells CASSPGTVKLFF. CDR3 sequence (DNA): TGTGCCAGCAGCCCCGGGACAGTAAAACTGTTTTTT.

The gene calls are TRBV21-1 and TRBJ2-7; the tabulated D call, TRBD1, remains unverified against the DNA. TRBV21-1 represents a pseudogene. This CDR3 contains 15 residues. The CDR3 coding sequence is TGTGCCAGCAGCCATGGGCTGACAGGGCGAACCGAGCAGTACTTC. Translating it yields CASSHGLTGRTEQYF.

V and J are TRBV19 and TRBJ1-3; D might be TRBD1 (6 bases). Between the trimmed V and J ends, which lost 5 bases and 4 bases, there was a span of 15 bases. Germline V gives CDR1 LNHDA, CDR2 SQIVND (reference sequence). The CDR3 loop spans 15 amino acids. In nucleotides, the CDR3 is TGTGCCAGTAGTGTCCCCGGGACACTCGGAAACACCATATATTTT. As protein: CASSVPGTLGNTIYF.

The genes are TRBV30 and TRBJ2-3; TRBD2 matches at 7 bases. The CDR3 runs to 14 residues. The V and J ends lost 3 bases and 3 bases, in that order; junction bases with no gene match: 6. The germline V gene has CDR1 GTSNPN and CDR2 SVGIG (reference sequence). The CDR3, as DNA: TGTGCCTGGAGCCTGGTGGGGGGGACAGATACGCAGTATTTT. It encodes CAWSLVGGTDTQYF.

The rearrangement joins TRBV7-6 to TRBJ2-3; TRBD2 aligns across 8 bases. The CDR3 covers 17 residues. Trimming at V came to 1 base and at J to 6 bases, leaving 12 bases not matched to a gene. CDR1 and CDR2 from the germline V gene are SGHVS and FNYEAQ. This chain's CDR3 is CASSLVARGGMGDTQYF. The CDR3 nucleotides read TGTGCCAGCAGCTTAGTGGCTCGCGGGGGGATGGGGGATACGCAGTATTTT.

CDR3 nucleotide sequence: TGTGCCAGTAGTATAAAACAGGGGGTTAGCAATCAGCCCCAGCATTTT. It codes for CASSIKQGVSNQPQHF. The chain joins TRBV19 to TRBJ1-5, with 8 bases aligning to TRBD1. The CDR3 extends over 16 amino acids. Trimming took 2 bases from V and 0 from J; bases not matched to a gene: 3. Per the germline V gene, CDR1 is LNHDA and CDR2 is SQIVND (reference sequence).

The CDR3 spells CATSRGRVNQPQHF. For the CDR3, the DNA is TGTGCCACCAGCAGAGGCAGGGTCAATCAGCCCCAGCATTTT. The V gene is TRBV15, the J gene TRBJ1-5; D is possibly TRBD1 (5 bases). The germline V gene encodes CDR1 LNHNV and CDR2 YYDKDF (reference sequence). V was trimmed by 1 base and J by 3 bases, leaving 7 bases between them. The CDR3 covers 14 residues.

This sequence joins TRBV5-6 and TRBJ2-5, with 7 bases aligning to TRBD2. Germline V gives CDR1 SGHDT, CDR2 YYEEEE. V shed 1 base, J shed 4 bases, and the junction held 4 bases outside the gene matches. The CDR3 runs 14 residues. This chain's CDR3 is CASSLWEGTETQYF. For the CDR3, the DNA is TGTGCCAGCAGCTTGTGGGAGGGGACAGAGACCCAGTACTTC.

This clone was counted a few times. V usage is TRBV9 and J usage is TRBJ2-2; D is perhaps TRBD1 (6 bases). CDR1 is SGDLS, CDR2 YYNGEE, per germline. CDR3 size: 17 residues. V lost 3 bases and J lost 6, with 21 bases in between. The CDR3 here is CASSAGGGLTGSGELFF. CDR3 in DNA: TGTGCCAGCAGCGCGGGTGGGGGATTGACAGGCTCCGGGGAGCTGTTTTTT.

This chain uses TRBV9 with TRBJ2-2, with TRBD1 matching 8 bases. The CDR3 loop spans 17 amino acids. Germline values: CDR1 SGDLS, CDR2 YYNGEE. V lost 7 bases, J lost 0 bases, and 11 bases stayed unmatched. DNA of the CDR3: TGTGCCAGCTCCGTAGGGACAGGAGGGTCGAACACCGGGGAGCTGTTTTTT. This translates into CASSVGTGGSNTGELFF.

The chain carries TRBV5-1 and TRBJ1-4; maybe TRBD1 (6 bases). Germline CDR1 and CDR2: SGHRS and YFSETQ. This CDR3 has 17 amino acids. V was cut by 3 bases and J by 5 bases, with 20 bases left in between. The CDR3 nucleotides are TGCGCCAGCAGCTCGACGGGACAACTTCGATCCAATGAAAAACTGTTTTTT. Its translation: CASSSTGQLRSNEKLFF.

V gene TRBV4-1 combines with J gene TRBJ2-7; D possibly corresponds to TRBD2 (5 bases). V shed 0 bases and J shed 3 bases, with 12 bases lying between them. The CDR3 contains 15 residues. Per the germline V gene, CDR1 is MGHRA and CDR2 is YSYEKL. The CDR3 DNA is TGCGCCAGCAGCCAAGATTTCCGGACTTACTACGAGCAGTACTTC. Amino acids: CASSQDFRTYYEQYF.

The genes are TRBV6-5 and TRBJ1-6; the match to TRBD1 covers 9 bases. Trimming cost V 6 bases and J 14 bases; bases outside gene matches: 11. The CDR3 has 14 amino acids. Germline CDR1 and CDR2: MNHEY and SVGAGI. The CDR3 sequence: CASSGQGSQGTLHF. CDR3 nucleotides: TGTGCCAGCAGCGGACAGGGGAGTCAAGGGACCCTCCACTTT.

V gene TRBV18 combines with J gene TRBJ2-1; 7 nucleotides align to TRBD1. The CDR3 totals 15 residues. Germline values: CDR1 KGHSH, CDR2 LQKENI. Trimming took 0 bases from V and 3 from J; bases not matched to a gene: 2. CDR3 loop: CASSPPGQFYNEQFF. In DNA, the CDR3 is TGTGCCAGCTCACCACCGGGACAGTTCTACAATGAGCAGTTCTTC.

The chain joins TRBV28 to TRBJ2-3; perhaps TRBD2 as D (7 bases). The CDR3 extends over 13 amino acids. The ends were cut back, 8 bases at V and 8 bases at J, with 17 bases in the middle. From germline, CDR1 is MDHEN and CDR2 SYDVKM. CDR3 DNA sequence: TGTGCCAGCTCCGGGCGGGGAGGGGGTACGCAGTATTTT. Translation: CASSGRGGGTQYF.

This clone came up a few times. This sample includes further DNA sequences coding for the same CDR3. CDR3 sequence (DNA): TGTGCCAGCAGCCTGGACAGGGACACTGAAGCTTTCTTT. Protein product: CASSLDRDTEAFF. The V call is TRBV7-8, the J call TRBJ1-1; TRBD1 agrees at 8 bases. Germline loops: CDR1 SGHVS, CDR2 FQNEAQ. CDR3 length: 13 residues. V lost 5 bases and J lost 3; bases outside the gene matches: 2.

The chain combines TRBV10-1 with TRBJ1-5; D not resolved. From germline, CDR1 is WNHNN and CDR2 SYGVQD (reference sequence). The CDR3 consists of 13 residues. Trimming removed 0 bases from V and 6 bases from J, with 6 bases in between. CDR3 DNA: TGCGCCAGCAGTGAGTCCAGGCTTCAGCCCCAGCATTTT. Protein: CASSESRLQPQHF.

This sequence joins TRBV14 and TRBJ2-1; D is perhaps TRBD2 (5 bases). This CDR3 is 14 amino acids long. Germline CDR1 is SGHDN and CDR2 is FVKESK. Trimming cost V 4 bases and J 3 bases, with 10 bases left between them. The CDR3 region is CASSPIGSYNEQFF. DNA of the CDR3: TGTGCCAGCAGCCCGATAGGGAGCTACAATGAGCAGTTCTTC.

V usage is TRBV2 and J usage is TRBJ2-1; 7 bases fit TRBD1. The CDR3 runs 14 residues. Germline lookup yields CDR1 SNHLY and CDR2 FYNNEI. With 8 bases clipped from V and 4 bases from J, the junction kept 8 bases outside the gene matches. CDR3 sequence (DNA): TGTGCCAGCTGTCGGGACAGTTCTTACAATGAGCAGTTCTTC. This codes for CASCRDSSYNEQFF.